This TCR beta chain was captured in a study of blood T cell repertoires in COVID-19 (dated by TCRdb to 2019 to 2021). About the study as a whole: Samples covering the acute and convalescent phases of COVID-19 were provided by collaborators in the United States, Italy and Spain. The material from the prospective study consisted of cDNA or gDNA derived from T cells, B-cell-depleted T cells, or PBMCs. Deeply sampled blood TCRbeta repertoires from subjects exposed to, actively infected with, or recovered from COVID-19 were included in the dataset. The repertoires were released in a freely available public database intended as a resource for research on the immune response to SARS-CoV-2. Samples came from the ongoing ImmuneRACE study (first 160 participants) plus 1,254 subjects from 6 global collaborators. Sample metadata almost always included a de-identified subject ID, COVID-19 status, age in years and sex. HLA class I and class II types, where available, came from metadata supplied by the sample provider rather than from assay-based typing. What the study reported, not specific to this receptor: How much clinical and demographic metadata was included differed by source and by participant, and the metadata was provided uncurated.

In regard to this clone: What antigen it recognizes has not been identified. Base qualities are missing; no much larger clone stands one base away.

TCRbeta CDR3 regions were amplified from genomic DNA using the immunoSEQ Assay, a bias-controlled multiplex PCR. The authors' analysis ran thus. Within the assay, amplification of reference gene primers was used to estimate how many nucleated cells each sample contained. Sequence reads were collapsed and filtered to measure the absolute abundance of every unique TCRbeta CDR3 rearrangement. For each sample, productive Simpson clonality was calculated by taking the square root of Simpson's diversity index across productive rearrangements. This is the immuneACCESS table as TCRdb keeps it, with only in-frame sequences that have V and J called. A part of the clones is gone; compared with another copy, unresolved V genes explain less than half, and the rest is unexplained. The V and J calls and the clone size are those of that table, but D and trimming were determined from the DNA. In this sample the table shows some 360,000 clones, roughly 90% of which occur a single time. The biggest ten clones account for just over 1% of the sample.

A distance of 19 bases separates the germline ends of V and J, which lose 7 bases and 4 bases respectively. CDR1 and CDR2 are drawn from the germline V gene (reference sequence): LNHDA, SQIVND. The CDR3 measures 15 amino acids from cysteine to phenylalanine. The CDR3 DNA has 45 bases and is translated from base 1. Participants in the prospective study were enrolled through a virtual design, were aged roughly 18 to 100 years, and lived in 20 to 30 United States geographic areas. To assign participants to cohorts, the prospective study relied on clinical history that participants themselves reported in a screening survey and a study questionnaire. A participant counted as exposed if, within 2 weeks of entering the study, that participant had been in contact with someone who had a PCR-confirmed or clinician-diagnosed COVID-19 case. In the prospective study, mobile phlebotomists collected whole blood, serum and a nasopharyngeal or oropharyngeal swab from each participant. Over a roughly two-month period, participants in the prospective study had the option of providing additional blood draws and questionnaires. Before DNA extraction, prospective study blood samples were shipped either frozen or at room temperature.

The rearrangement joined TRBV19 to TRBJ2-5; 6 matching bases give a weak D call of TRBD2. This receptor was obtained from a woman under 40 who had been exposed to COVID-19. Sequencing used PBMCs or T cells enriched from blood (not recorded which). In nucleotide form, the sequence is TGTGCCAGTACCGAAACCGGGACTGTTATAGAGACCCAGTACTTC. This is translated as CASTETGTVIETQYF.